This T cell receptor (beta chain) comes out of a study of blood T cell repertoires in COVID-19. Study at large: There were acute and convalescent COVID-19 samples, and they came from the United States, Italy and Spain.

The CDR3 has 12 residues. V lost 2 bases, J lost 4 bases, and 5 bases lay in between. Germline assignment: CDR1 SNHLY and CDR2 FYNNEI. TCRdb keeps only in-frame clones here, not all; method: immunoSEQ multiplex PCR. The table lists some 70,000 clones, around 87% of them singletons. The chain combines TRBV2 with TRBJ1-2; TRBD1 might be the D (5 bases). This sequence was found in a man between 50 and 59 years old with acute or convalescent COVID-19. The sequenced sample consisted of peripheral blood. The CDR3 loop is CASSEQGYGYTF. In nucleotides, the CDR3 is TGTGCCAGCAGTGAACAGGGCTATGGCTACACCTTC.